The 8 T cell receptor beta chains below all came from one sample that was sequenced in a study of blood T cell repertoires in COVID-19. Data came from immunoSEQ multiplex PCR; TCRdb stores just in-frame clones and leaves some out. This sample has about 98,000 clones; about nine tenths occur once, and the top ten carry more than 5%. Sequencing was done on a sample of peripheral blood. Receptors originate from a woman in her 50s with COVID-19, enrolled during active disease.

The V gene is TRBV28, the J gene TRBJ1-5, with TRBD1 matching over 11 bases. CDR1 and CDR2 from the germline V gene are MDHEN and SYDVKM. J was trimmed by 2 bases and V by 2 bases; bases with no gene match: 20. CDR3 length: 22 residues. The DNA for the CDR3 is TGTGCCAGCAGTTTAGGCAAATCTCGTTGGACAGGGGGCCGAGCCGGCAATCAGCCCCAGCATTTT. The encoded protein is CASSLGKSRWTGGRAGNQPQHF.

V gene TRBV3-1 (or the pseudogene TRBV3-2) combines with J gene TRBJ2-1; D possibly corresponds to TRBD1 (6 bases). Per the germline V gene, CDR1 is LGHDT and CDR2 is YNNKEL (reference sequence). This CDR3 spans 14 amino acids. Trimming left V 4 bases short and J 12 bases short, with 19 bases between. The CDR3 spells CASSLSGQSTRQFF. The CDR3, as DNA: TGTGCCAGCAGCCTCTCTGGACAGTCAACTCGGCAGTTCTTC.

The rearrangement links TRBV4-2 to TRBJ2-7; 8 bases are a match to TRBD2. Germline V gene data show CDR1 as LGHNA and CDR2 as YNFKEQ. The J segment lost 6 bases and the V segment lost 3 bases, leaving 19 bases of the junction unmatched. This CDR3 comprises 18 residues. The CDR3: CASSQAKVGGAGWGEQYF. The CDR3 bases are TGTGCCAGCAGCCAGGCGAAGGTCGGGGGGGCCGGATGGGGCGAGCAGTACTTC.

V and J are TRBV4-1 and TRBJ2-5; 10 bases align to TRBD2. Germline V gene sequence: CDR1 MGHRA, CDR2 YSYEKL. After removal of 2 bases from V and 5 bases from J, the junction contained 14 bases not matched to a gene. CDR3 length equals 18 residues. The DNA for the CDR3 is TGCGCCAGCAGCCAACATCAAGCGGGGGGGCCTTTCAGTGAGACCCAGTACTTC. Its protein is CASSQHQAGGPFSETQYF.

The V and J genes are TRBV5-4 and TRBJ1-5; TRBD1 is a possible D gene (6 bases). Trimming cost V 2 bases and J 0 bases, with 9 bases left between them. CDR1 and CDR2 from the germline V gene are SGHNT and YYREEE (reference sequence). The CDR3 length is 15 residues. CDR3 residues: CASSLGGDSNQPQHF. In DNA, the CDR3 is TGTGCCAGCAGCTTAGGGGGAGATAGCAATCAGCCCCAGCATTTT.

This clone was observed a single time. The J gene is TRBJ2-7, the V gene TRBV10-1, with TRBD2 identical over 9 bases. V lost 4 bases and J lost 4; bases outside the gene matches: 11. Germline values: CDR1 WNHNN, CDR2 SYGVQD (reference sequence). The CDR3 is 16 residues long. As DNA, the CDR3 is TGCGCCAGCAGTGGGACGAGTAGCGGGAGAAGGTACGAGCAGTACTTC. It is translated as CASSGTSSGRRYEQYF.

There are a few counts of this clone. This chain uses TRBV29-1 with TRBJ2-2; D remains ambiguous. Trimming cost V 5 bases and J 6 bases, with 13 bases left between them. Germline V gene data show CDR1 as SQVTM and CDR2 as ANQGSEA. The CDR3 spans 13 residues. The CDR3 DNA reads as TGCAGCGTTAGTGAAGTGAGCTCCGGGGAGCTGTTTTTT. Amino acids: CSVSEVSSGELFF.

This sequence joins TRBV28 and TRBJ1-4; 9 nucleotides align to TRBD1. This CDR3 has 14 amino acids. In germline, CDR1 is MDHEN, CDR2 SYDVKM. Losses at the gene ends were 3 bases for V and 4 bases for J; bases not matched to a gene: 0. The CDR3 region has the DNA TGTGCCAGCAGTTTGGGACAGGGTAATGAAAAACTGTTTTTT. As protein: CASSLGQGNEKLFF.